A selection of T cell receptor beta chains follows, all from one sample in a study of glioma-infiltrating T cells after dendritic cell vaccination. Clones were read by immunoSEQ multiplex PCR, and TCRdb kept only the in-frame ones, dropping some. The table shows 85,000 to 100,000 clones, with about 81% occurring only once. The specimen comprised blood, sampled after dendritic cell vaccination. These receptor sequences come from a human donor with glioblastoma. Each CDR3 is given with its conserved first and last residue. A D gene is named only where the DNA matches it firmly. Only some rows state a clone size, as once, few, many or a class for expanded clones.

abundance	d_gene	j_gene	len	v_gene	CDR3nt	CDR3aa
NA	NA	TRBJ2-7	15	TRBV27	TGTGCCAGCAGCTTAACAGTACCTATTCACTACGAGCAGTACTTC	CASSLTVPIHYEQYF
NA	TRBD1	TRBJ2-3	16	TRBV9	TGTGCCAGCAGCGGTGGGACAGGTGGAGTCACAGATACGCAGTATTTT	CASSGGTGGVTDTQYF
NA	NA	TRBJ1-4	13	TRBV2	TGTGCCAGCAGTGAGGGCGAGAATGAAAAACTGTTTTTT	CASSEGENEKLFF
NA	TRBD1	TRBJ2-2	14	TRBV5-1	TGCGCCAGCCGGACAGGGGCGAACACCGGGGAGCTGTTTTTT	CASRTGANTGELFF
NA	NA	TRBJ2-3	15	TRBV7-9	TGTGCCAGCAGCTTAGCGGTCAGTAGCACAGATACGCAGTATTTT	CASSLAVSSTDTQYF
NA	NA	TRBJ2-1	16	TRBV7-6	TGTGCCAGCAGACGTTTAATGGGGAGCTCCTACAATGAGCAGTTCTTC	CASRRLMGSSYNEQFF
NA	TRBD1	TRBJ1-1	15	TRBV6-5	TGTGCCAGCAGTTACTCATCAGGGGGTGGGACTGAAGCTTTCTTT	CASSYSSGGGTEAFF
NA	TRBD1	TRBJ2-5	14	TRBV28	TGTGCCAGTCTCCACCGACAGGGAAAAGAGACCCAGTACTTC	CASLHRQGKETQYF
NA	NA	TRBJ1-2	15	TRBV6-5	TGTGCCAGCAGCCCCATTCTTTCGGGGGGGTCTGGCTACACCTTC	CASSPILSGGSGYTF
NA	TRBD2	TRBJ2-1	16	TRBV2	TGTGCCAGCAGTGAATGGCCTAGCGGGAGATACAATGAGCAGTTCTTC	CASSEWPSGRYNEQFF
once	TRBD1	TRBJ2-1	15	TRBV18	TGTGCCAGCTCACCAGACAGGGGTTCCTACAATGAGCAGTTCTTC	CASSPDRGSYNEQFF
NA	TRBD1	TRBJ1-4	13	TRBV7-9	TGTGCCAGCAGCGCCGCGACAGGGGTAAAACTGTTTTTT	CASSAATGVKLFF
NA	TRBD2	TRBJ2-3	14	TRBV10-3	TGTGCCATCGGCCAAGCGGGAGCCGAAGATACGCAGTATTTT	CAIGQAGAEDTQYF
NA	TRBD1	TRBJ2-5	16	TRBV5-1	TGCGCCAGCAGATTATCCACCGGGACAGGGAGGGAGACCCAGTACTTC	CASRLSTGTGRETQYF
few	NA	TRBJ1-6	18	TRBV2	TGTGCCAGCAGTGGTTTGGGCTGGGAGACCGCCTATAATTCACCCCTCCACTTT	CASSGLGWETAYNSPLHF
NA	TRBD2	TRBJ2-1	14	TRBV5-1	TGCGCCAGCAGTGAGGGAGGGCCCAGGAATGAGCAGTTCTTC	CASSEGGPRNEQFF
few	TRBD1	TRBJ1-3	16	TRBV28	TGTGCCAGCACCCAGGGGGGATCCCACTCTGGAAACACCATATATTTT	CASTQGGSHSGNTIYF
NA	NA	TRBJ2-7	16	TRBV6-5	TGTGCCAGCAGTTACTCCGTGGGGGGGGCTGCCTACGAGCAGTACTTC	CASSYSVGGAAYEQYF
NA	NA	TRBJ2-5	14	TRBV2	TGTGCCAGCGGGCAGGGGCCTTACCAAGAGACCCAGTACTTC	CASGQGPYQETQYF
NA	TRBD2	TRBJ2-1	17	TRBV9	TGTGCCAGCAGCGTAACCCCACTAGCGGGGGGGTTCAATGAGCAGTTCTTC	CASSVTPLAGGFNEQFF
NA	TRBD2	TRBJ2-2	17	TRBV5-1	TGCGCCAGCAGCTTATACTCTAGCGGGGGCCCCACCGGGGAGCTGTTTTTT	CASSLYSSGGPTGELFF
NA	NA	TRBJ1-2	12	TRBV2	TGTGCCAGCAGTGCGACAGGCTATGGCTACACCTTC	CASSATGYGYTF
NA	TRBD2	TRBJ2-5	16	TRBV9	TGTGCCAGCAGCGTAGGCGGCGGGAGCACCCAAGAGACCCAGTACTTC	CASSVGGGSTQETQYF
few	NA	TRBJ2-1	17	TRBV15	TGTGCCACCAGCAGGAAGAGGGGGCGGGAGGTCTACAATGAGCAGTTCTTC	CATSRKRGREVYNEQFF
NA	TRBD1	TRBJ1-2	13	TRBV19	TGTGCCAGTGCTTTAGACAGGGACTATGGCTACACCTTC	CASALDRDYGYTF
NA	NA	TRBJ1-6	12	TRBV7-9	TGTGCCAGCAGTTCTACAGGTTCACCCCTCCACTTT	CASSSTGSPLHF
NA	NA	TRBJ2-5	14	TRBV5-1	TGCGCCAGCAGCCGTGCGCCGTCATCAGAGACCCAGTACTTC	CASSRAPSSETQYF
NA	TRBD1	TRBJ2-3	16	TRBV27	TGTGCCAGCAAGAGTCCGACAGGGGGAGGGGGAGATACGCAGTATTTT	CASKSPTGGGGDTQYF
NA	NA	TRBJ1-1	14	TRBV19	TGTGCCAGTAGCGAGACATATATGAACACTGAAGCTTTCTTT	CASSETYMNTEAFF
NA	NA	TRBJ1-5	16	TRBV6-1	TGTGCCAGCAGTGGTGTCAGGCCTACGGGGAATCAGCCCCAGCATTTT	CASSGVRPTGNQPQHF
NA	NA	TRBJ1-6	14	TRBV5-6	TGTGCCAGCAGCCCACGGACATTCAATTCACCCCTCCACTTT	CASSPRTFNSPLHF
NA	NA	TRBJ2-3	15	TRBV7-2	TGTGCCAGCAGCAGCCCCGACAGAGGCACAGATACGCAGTATTTT	CASSSPDRGTDTQYF
once	TRBD1	TRBJ2-3	14	TRBV19	TGTGCCAGTACCACAGGGGGCAACACAGATACGCAGTATTTT	CASTTGGNTDTQYF
NA	TRBD1	TRBJ2-1	15	TRBV7-3	TGTGCCAGCAGCTTCGACAGGGCGTCCTACAATGAGCAGTTCTTC	CASSFDRASYNEQFF
many	NA	TRBJ1-3	14	TRBV5-6	TGTGCCAGCAGCTTGCAGGGGTACGGAAACACCATATATTTT	CASSLQGYGNTIYF
few	NA	TRBJ1-1	15	TRBV5-8	TGTGCCAGCAGCTTGTGGGGGCGACTGAACACTGAAGCTTTCTTT	CASSLWGRLNTEAFF
NA	NA	TRBJ1-3	15	TRBV5-1	TGCGCCAGCAGCCCGCAGGGTACGTCTGGAAACACCATATATTTT	CASSPQGTSGNTIYF
NA	TRBD1	TRBJ2-5	14	TRBV5-4	TGTGCCAGCAGCTTGGGACAGGGGCGGGAGACCCAGTACTTC	CASSLGQGRETQYF
NA	TRBD1	TRBJ1-5	15	TRBV9	TGTGCCAGCAGCGTAGAAGGACAGGGGCATCAGCCCCAGCATTTT	CASSVEGQGHQPQHF
NA	NA	TRBJ2-3	16	TRBV5-1	TGCGCCAGCAGCTTGTTCCTCCGGGACACCACAGATACGCAGTATTTT	CASSLFLRDTTDTQYF
NA	NA	TRBJ1-2	14	TRBV19	TGTGCCAGTAGTAGGGTATCCGCGGACTATGGCTACACCTTC	CASSRVSADYGYTF